Presented here are 21 T cell receptor beta chains from one specimen sequenced in a study of untreated major depressive disorder. The assay was immunoSEQ multiplex PCR, and TCRdb's table has in-frame clones only and misses some. The sample includes approximately 20,000 clones, around 85% of them seen just once. The specimen was CD4+ T cells from PBMCs. The receptors come from a woman in her twenties or thirties in good health.

The rearrangement uses TRBV6-1 and TRBJ2-3; D uncertain. This CDR3 spans 14 amino acids. Trimming removed 1 base at V and 2 bases at J, with 7 bases between. Germline lookup yields CDR1 MNHNS and CDR2 SASEGT. The CDR3 sequence is CASSEDRNTDTQYF. The CDR3 DNA sequence: TGTGCCAGCAGTGAAGACAGAAACACAGATACGCAGTATTTT.

The chain joins TRBV18 to TRBJ2-3, with 11 bases lining up with TRBD2. J was trimmed by 7 bases and V by 3 bases; bases with no gene match: 9. CDR1 is KGHSH and CDR2 is LQKENI in the germline V gene. This CDR3 contains 16 residues. The CDR3 loop reads CASSPLLAGEVNTQYF. DNA for the CDR3: TGTGCCAGCTCACCTTTACTAGCGGGAGAGGTAAATACGCAGTATTTT.

The V call is TRBV27, the J call TRBJ2-1; 12 bases are shared with TRBD2. The CDR3 length is 15 residues. Germline loops: CDR1 MNHEY, CDR2 SMNVEV (reference sequence). With 2 bases clipped from V and 6 bases from J, the junction kept 2 bases outside the gene matches. The CDR3 loop is CASSLTSGRPNEQFF. CDR3 in DNA: TGTGCCAGCAGTTTAACTAGCGGGAGGCCCAATGAGCAGTTCTTC.

The genes are TRBV28 and TRBJ1-5; D possibly corresponds to TRBD1 (5 bases). The CDR3 is 15 amino acids. The germline CDR1 and CDR2 sequences are MDHEN and SYDVKM. V lost 6 bases and J 4 bases, leaving 16 bases between the germline ends. DNA of the CDR3: TGTGCCAGCAGGGCCCTTGGCAGGACAAATCAGCCCCAGCATTTT. It specifies CASRALGRTNQPQHF.

The rearrangement uses TRBV5-1 and TRBJ2-7; 7 nucleotides match TRBD1. Germline V CDR1 and CDR2: SGHRS, YFSETQ. This CDR3 region has 13 residues. After removal of 4 bases from V and 2 bases from J, the junction contained 3 bases not matched to a gene. CDR3 protein: CASSPTGAYEQYF. CDR3 sequence (DNA): TGCGCCAGCAGCCCCACAGGGGCCTACGAGCAGTACTTC.

The J gene is TRBJ2-4, the V gene TRBV5-4; D is perhaps TRBD2 (6 bases). The CDR3 spans 15 residues. V lost 0 bases to trimming and J lost 3 bases, with 10 bases between them. CDR1 and CDR2 (germline): SGHNT, YYREEE (reference sequence). In nucleotides, the CDR3 is TGTGCCAGCAGCTTGGACGGGAGTGTCAAAAACATTCAGTACTTC. Protein sequence: CASSLDGSVKNIQYF.

The CDR3 loop reads CAWHRGGTEAFF. For the CDR3, the DNA is TGTGCCTGGCACAGGGGCGGAACTGAAGCTTTCTTT. The V call is TRBV30, the J call TRBJ1-1, with 7 bases aligning to TRBD1. Per germline, CDR1 GTSNPN and CDR2 SVGIG (reference sequence). V shed 5 bases, J shed 5 bases, and the junction held 5 bases outside the gene matches. CDR3 length: 12 residues.

V and J are TRBV7-9 and TRBJ2-1; 10 nucleotides agree with TRBD2. Unmatched junction bases numbered 3, after V lost 11 bases and J lost 8 bases. CDR3 length: 11 amino acids. Germline V gene data show CDR1 as SEHNR and CDR2 as FQNEAQ (reference sequence). This CDR3 is CAASGRHEQFF. Here the CDR3 DNA reads TGTGCCGCTAGCGGGAGACATGAGCAGTTCTTC.

The chain combines TRBV15 with TRBJ2-5; TRBD2 is a possible D gene (5 bases). This CDR3 is built from 15 residues. The V end lost 0 bases, the J end lost 5 bases, and 13 bases lay between the germline ends. CDR1 is LNHNV and CDR2 is YYDKDF in the germline V gene (reference sequence). CDR3 residues: CATSRDLLDEETQYF. CDR3 nucleotides: TGTGCCACCAGCAGAGATCTACTAGATGAGGAGACCCAGTACTTC.

As DNA, the CDR3 is TGCGCCAGCAGCCAAGAAGTGACGGGGACTCCCCAGTACTTC. Encoded protein: CASSQEVTGTPQYF. V and J are TRBV4-1 and TRBJ2-7; D is possibly TRBD2 (6 bases). V lost 0 bases, J lost 10 bases, and 16 bases lay in between. Germline V CDR1 and CDR2: MGHRA, YSYEKL. The CDR3 has 14 amino acids.

This chain uses TRBV7-9 with TRBJ2-7, with 9 bases lining up with TRBD1. The CDR3 spans 15 residues. CDR1 is SEHNR, CDR2 FQNEAQ, per germline (reference sequence). J lost 4 bases, V lost 2 bases, and 6 bases had no gene match. The chain's CDR3 is CASSLSGTGTYEQYF. In DNA, the CDR3 is TGTGCCAGCAGCTTATCCGGGACAGGGACGTACGAGCAGTACTTC. Looking up the rest from reference TRBV7-9 and TRBJ2-7 gives the full variable domain: DTGVSQNPRHKITKRGQNVTFRCDPISEHNRLYWYRQTLGQGPEFLTYFQNEAQLEKSRLLSDRFSAERPKGSFSTLEIQRTEQGDSAMYLCASSLSGTGTYEQYFGPGTRLTVT.

V gene TRBV29-1 combines with J gene TRBJ2-4; possibly TRBD2 for D (5 bases). The CDR3 contains 14 residues. Germline V CDR1 and CDR2: SQVTM, ANQGSEA. The germline V and J ends were trimmed by 4 bases and 1 base, with 11 bases remaining between them. The CDR3: CSVASGMAKNIQYF. The CDR3 DNA reads as TGCAGCGTTGCCTCCGGGATGGCCAAAAACATTCAGTACTTC. The complete variable domain, with remaining parts taken from reference TRBV29-1 and TRBJ2-4, reads SAVISQKPSRDICQRGTSLTIQCQVDSQVTMMFWYRQQPGQSLTLIATANQGSEATYESGFVIDKFPISRPNLTFSTLTVSNMSPEDSSIYLCSVASGMAKNIQYFGAGTRLSVL.

This clone occurred a few times. The chain has TRBV7-2 and TRBJ2-7; D ambiguous. The V and J ends lost 2 bases and 6 bases respectively, with 5 bases between them. This CDR3 has 11 amino acids. Germline assignment: CDR1 SGHTA and CDR2 FQGNSA. The CDR3 DNA sequence: TGTGCCAGCAGCTTAATGCTCGAGCAGTACTTC. It translates to CASSLMLEQYF.

The rearrangement links TRBV4-2 to TRBJ2-5; weak D call: TRBD2 (5 bases). CDR1 is LGHNA, CDR2 YNFKEQ, per germline. There are 14 residues in the CDR3. The V and J ends lost 2 bases and 2 bases respectively, with 9 bases between them. CDR3 DNA sequence: TGTGCCAGCAGCCAATCAGCGGAGCAAGAGACCCAGTACTTC. Translating it yields CASSQSAEQETQYF.

The rearrangement joins TRBV19 to TRBJ1-1; TRBD1 matches 8 bases. The CDR3 covers 14 residues. CDR1 and CDR2 (germline): LNHDA, SQIVND (reference sequence). V was clipped by 6 bases and J by 0 bases; unmatched bases: 3. The CDR3 loop reads CASSMDRVNTEAFF. The DNA of the CDR3 is TGTGCCAGTAGCATGGACAGGGTGAACACTGAAGCTTTCTTT.

V and J are TRBV2 and TRBJ2-2, with 9 nucleotides matching TRBD1. The CDR3 consists of 14 residues. CDR1 is SNHLY, CDR2 FYNNEI, per germline. V trimming: 5 bases; J trimming: 6 bases; junction bases outside the gene matches: 4. Here the CDR3 reads CASSQRTGAGELFF. In DNA, the CDR3 is TGTGCCAGCAGTCAAAGGACAGGGGCCGGGGAGCTGTTTTTT. Combining the CDR3 with reference TRBV2 and TRBJ2-2 gives the whole variable domain EPEVTQTPSHQVTQMGQEVILRCVPISNHLYFYWYRQILGQKVEFLVSFYNNEISEKSEIFDDQFSVERPDGSNFTLKIRSTKLEDSAMYFCASSQRTGAGELFFGEGSRLTVL.

This chain links TRBV9 with TRBJ2-1; a possible D gene is TRBD2 (6 bases). Trimming removed 5 bases at V and 0 bases at J, with 18 bases between. Germline loops: CDR1 SGDLS, CDR2 YYNGEE. CDR3 length: 17 amino acids. This chain's CDR3 is CASSERSGPSSYNEQFF. The CDR3 DNA reads as TGTGCCAGCAGTGAGCGTAGCGGACCGAGCTCCTACAATGAGCAGTTCTTC.

The chain uses TRBV5-1 and TRBJ2-2; D unclear. The CDR3 is made up of 16 amino acids. Germline lookup yields CDR1 SGHRS and CDR2 YFSETQ. V shed 1 base and J shed 0 bases, with 10 bases lying between them. DNA of the CDR3: TGCGCCAGCAGCTTGCAAGGGTCCCCGAACACCGGGGAGCTGTTTTTT. Its protein is CASSLQGSPNTGELFF.

The chain employs TRBV10-2 and TRBJ2-7; 8 bases line up with TRBD2. This CDR3 has 15 residues. CDR1 and CDR2 from the germline V gene are WSHSY and SAAADI. Unmatched junction bases numbered 13, after V lost 7 bases and J lost 5 bases. The DNA for the CDR3 is TGCGCCAGCAATAACCCGGGACTAGACCTCAACGAGCAGTACTTC. Protein: CASNNPGLDLNEQYF.

The genes are TRBV21-1 and TRBJ1-3. TRBV21-1 is noted as a pseudogene. There are 15 residues in the CDR3. In DNA, the CDR3 is TGTGCCAGCAGGGCGCTACAACACGCACGAAACACCATATATTTT. Translation: CASRALQHARNTIYF.

The chain uses TRBV7-2 and TRBJ2-3, with a tentative D call TRBD2 (5 bases). Trimming pared 5 bases from V and 1 base from J, leaving 10 bases between. CDR3 size: 14 residues. Looked up from germline, CDR1 is SGHTA and CDR2 is FQGNSA. This chain's CDR3 is CASSTDSGTDTQYF. The CDR3 region has the DNA TGTGCCAGCAGCACAGATAGCGGCACAGATACGCAGTATTTT.